Listed here are 10 T cell receptor beta chains from one sample, sequenced in a study of cytomegalovirus exposure and HLA in healthy donors. The PCR used 60 Vbeta and 13 Jbeta primers. Data came from immunoSEQ multiplex PCR; TCRdb stores just in-frame clones and leaves some out. In total, the table holds 180,000 or so clones. Sequencing was carried out using PBMCs. The receptor source for this set is a boy aged 5-17 years in good health and CMV-seronegative.

V gene TRBV25-1 combines with J gene TRBJ1-1; D is unclear. Germline V gene data show CDR1 as MGHDK and CDR2 as SYGVNS. This CDR3 spans 12 amino acids. Trimming removed 6 bases from V and 1 base from J, with 6 bases in between. CDR3 in amino acids: CASRGANTEAFF. CDR3 coding DNA: TGTGCCAGCAGGGGCGCGAACACTGAAGCTTTCTTT.

J is TRBJ1-1 and V is TRBV5-1; 7 bases fit TRBD1. The CDR3 loop spans 13 amino acids. The ends lost 4 bases at V and 5 bases at J; junction bases unmatched: 5. Germline V lookup: CDR1 SGHRS, CDR2 YFSETQ. In nucleotides, the CDR3 is TGCGCCAGCAGCGCCACAGGGGTTACTGAAGCTTTCTTT. Its translation: CASSATGVTEAFF.

V usage is TRBV5-4 and J usage is TRBJ1-4; 9 nucleotides line up with TRBD1. V trimming: 5 bases; J trimming: 8 bases; junction bases outside the gene matches: 7. CDR1 is SGHNT, CDR2 YYREEE, per germline (reference sequence). CDR3 size: 14 residues. The CDR3 DNA reads TGTGCCAGCAGGTCATGGGACAGGGAAGAAAAACTGTTTTTT. Residues: CASRSWDREEKLFF.

The chain employs TRBV11-1 and TRBJ2-1, with a weak D call TRBD2 (6 bases). Germline V lookup: CDR1 SGHAT, CDR2 FQDESV (reference sequence). V was trimmed by 1 base and J by 1 base, leaving 17 bases between them. This CDR3 region has 18 residues. CDR3 loop: CASSLGGTSLQSYNEQFF. CDR3 nucleotide sequence: TGTGCCAGCAGCTTAGGGGGCACTAGCCTCCAATCCTACAATGAGCAGTTCTTC.

V and J are TRBV5-6 and TRBJ2-4; TRBD2 agrees at 15 bases. This CDR3 has 19 amino acids. The germline V gene has CDR1 SGHDT and CDR2 YYEEEE. J was trimmed by 6 bases and V by 4 bases; bases with no gene match: 14. CDR3 protein: CASSTGLAGGAARGNIQYF. CDR3 coding DNA: TGTGCCAGCAGCACGGGACTAGCGGGGGGCGCTGCCAGGGGAAACATTCAGTACTTC.

The V call is TRBV5-4, the J call TRBJ2-7; 10 nucleotides line up with TRBD1. Germline V CDR1 and CDR2: SGHNT, YYREEE (reference sequence). With V trimmed by 4 bases and J by 4 bases, 11 bases remained unmatched. The CDR3 has 16 residues. DNA for the CDR3: TGTGCCAGCAGCCCCGCCGGACAGGGGGTGAGGTACGAGCAGTACTTC. Amino acids: CASSPAGQGVRYEQYF. The whole variable domain, remainder taken from reference TRBV5-4 and TRBJ2-7, is ETGVTQSPTHLIKTRGQQVTLRCSSQSGHNTVSWYQQALGQGPQFIFQYYREEENGRGNFPPRFSGLQFPNYSSELNVNALELDDSALYLCASSPAGQGVRYEQYFGPGTRLTVT.

This chain connects TRBV14 to TRBJ2-7; no reliable D call. V lost 4 bases and J lost 4, with 11 bases in between. The CDR3 is made up of 13 amino acids. Germline CDR1 is SGHDN and CDR2 is FVKESK. For the CDR3, the DNA is TGTGCCAGCAGCCTGAAAGTAGTTTACGAGCAGTACTTC. It encodes CASSLKVVYEQYF.

V gene TRBV11-2 combines with J gene TRBJ2-2; a possible D gene is TRBD2 (7 bases). The germline V and J ends were trimmed by 2 bases and 6 bases, with 19 bases remaining between them. The germline V gene encodes CDR1 SGHAT and CDR2 FQNNGV. The CDR3 loop spans 17 amino acids. The CDR3 DNA reads TGTGCCAGCAGCTTAATTCCTGGGCTCGGGGGGCCCGGGGAGCTGTTTTTT. This codes for CASSLIPGLGGPGELFF.

V and J are TRBV10-3 and TRBJ1-1; D is perhaps TRBD1 (5 bases). The CDR3 totals 14 residues. The germline CDR1 and CDR2 sequences are ENHRY and SYGVKD. Trimming removed 2 bases at V and 3 bases at J, with 10 bases between. CDR3 sequence reads: CAISERTMDTEAFF. CDR3 nucleotide sequence: TGTGCCATCAGTGAGCGGACAATGGACACTGAAGCTTTCTTT.

V usage is TRBV7-3 and J usage is TRBJ2-1; 11 bases line up with TRBD1. With V trimmed by 6 bases and J by 7 bases, 8 bases remained unmatched. CDR1 and CDR2 from the germline V gene are SGHTA and FQGTGA. CDR3 length equals 15 residues. CDR3 loop: CASSFTGTGGNEQFF. The CDR3 bases are TGTGCCAGCAGTTTCACCGGGACAGGGGGAAATGAGCAGTTCTTC.